This T cell receptor (beta chain) was recorded in a study of cytomegalovirus exposure and HLA in healthy donors. A note on this clone: Its antigen is not known.

Study results and limitations: Later analysis demonstrated an association between a missense DCLRE1C variant and TCR beta V- and J-gene trimming. Available immune exposure information was restricted to CMV serostatus only.

V lost 4 bases to trimming and J lost 0 bases, with 10 bases between them. The length of the CDR3 is 16 residues. The germline V gene has CDR1 MNHEY and CDR2 SMNVEV (reference sequence). 60 Vbeta and 13 Jbeta primers were used in PCR. Profiled with immunoSEQ multiplex PCR; TCRdb holds only in-frame clones, not every one. The sample spans 45,000 to 55,000 clones; the ten largest clones claim roughly 6.1%. The sequencing sample was made of PBMCs. The source of this sequence is a male donor in good health and CMV-seropositive. The chain joins TRBV27 to TRBJ2-6; possibly TRBD1 for D (5 bases). CDR3 in amino acids: CASSSATASGANVLTF. CDR3 sequence (DNA): TGTGCCAGCAGTTCCGCGACAGCCTCTGGGGCCAACGTCCTGACTTTC.